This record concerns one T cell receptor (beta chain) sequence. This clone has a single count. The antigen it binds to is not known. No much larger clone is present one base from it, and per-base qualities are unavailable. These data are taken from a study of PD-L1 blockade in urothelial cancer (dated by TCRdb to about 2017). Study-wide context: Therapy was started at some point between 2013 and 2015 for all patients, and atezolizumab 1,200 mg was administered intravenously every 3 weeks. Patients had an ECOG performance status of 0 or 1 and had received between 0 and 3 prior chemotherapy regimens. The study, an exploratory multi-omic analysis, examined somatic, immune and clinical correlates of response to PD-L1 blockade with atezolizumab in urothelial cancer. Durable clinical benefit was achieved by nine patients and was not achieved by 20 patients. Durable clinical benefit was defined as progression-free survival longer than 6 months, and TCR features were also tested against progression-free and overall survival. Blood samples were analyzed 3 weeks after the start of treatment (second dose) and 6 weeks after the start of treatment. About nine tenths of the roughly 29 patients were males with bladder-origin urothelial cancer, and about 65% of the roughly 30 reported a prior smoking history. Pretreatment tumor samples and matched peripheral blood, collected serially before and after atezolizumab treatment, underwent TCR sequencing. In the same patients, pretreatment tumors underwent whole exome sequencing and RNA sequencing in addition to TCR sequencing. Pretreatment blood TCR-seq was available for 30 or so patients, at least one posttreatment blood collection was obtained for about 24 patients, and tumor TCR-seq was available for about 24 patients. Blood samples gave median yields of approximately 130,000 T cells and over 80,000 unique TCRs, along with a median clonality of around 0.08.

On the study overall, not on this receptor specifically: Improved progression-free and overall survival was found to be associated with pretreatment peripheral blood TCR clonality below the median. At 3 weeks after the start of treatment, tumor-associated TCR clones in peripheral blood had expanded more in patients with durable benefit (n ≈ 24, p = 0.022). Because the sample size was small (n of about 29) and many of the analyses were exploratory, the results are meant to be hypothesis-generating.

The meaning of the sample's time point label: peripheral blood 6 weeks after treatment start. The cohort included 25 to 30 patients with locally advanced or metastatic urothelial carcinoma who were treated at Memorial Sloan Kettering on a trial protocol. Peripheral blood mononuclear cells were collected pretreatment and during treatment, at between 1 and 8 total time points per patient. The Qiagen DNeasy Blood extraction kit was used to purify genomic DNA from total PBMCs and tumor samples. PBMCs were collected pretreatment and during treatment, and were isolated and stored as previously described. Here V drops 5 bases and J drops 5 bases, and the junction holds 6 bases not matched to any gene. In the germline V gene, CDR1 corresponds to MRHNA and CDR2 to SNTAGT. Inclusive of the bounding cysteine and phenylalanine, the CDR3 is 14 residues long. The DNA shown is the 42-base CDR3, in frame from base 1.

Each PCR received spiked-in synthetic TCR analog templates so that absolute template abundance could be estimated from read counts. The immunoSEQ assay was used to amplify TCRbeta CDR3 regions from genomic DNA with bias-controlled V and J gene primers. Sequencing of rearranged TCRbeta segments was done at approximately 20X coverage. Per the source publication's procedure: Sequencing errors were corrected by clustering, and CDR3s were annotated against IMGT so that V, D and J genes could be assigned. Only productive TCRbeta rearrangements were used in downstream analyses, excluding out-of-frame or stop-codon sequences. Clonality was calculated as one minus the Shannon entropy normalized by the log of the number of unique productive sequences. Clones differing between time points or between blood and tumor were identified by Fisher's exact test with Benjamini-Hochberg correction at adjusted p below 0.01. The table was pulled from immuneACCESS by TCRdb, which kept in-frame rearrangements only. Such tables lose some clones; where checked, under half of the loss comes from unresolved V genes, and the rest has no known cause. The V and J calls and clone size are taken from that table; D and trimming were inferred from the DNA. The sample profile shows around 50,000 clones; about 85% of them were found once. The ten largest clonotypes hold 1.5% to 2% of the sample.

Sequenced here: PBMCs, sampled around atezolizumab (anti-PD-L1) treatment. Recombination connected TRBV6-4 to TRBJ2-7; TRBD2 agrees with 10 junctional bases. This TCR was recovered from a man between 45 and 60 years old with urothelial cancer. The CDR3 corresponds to CASSITGTSDEQYF. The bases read TGTGCCAGCAGTATAACCGGGACTAGCGACGAGCAGTACTTC.